The 30 T cell receptor beta chains given below trace back to one sample, sequenced in a study of T cell repertoires in cytomegalovirus infection (dated by TCRdb to the late 2010s). The treatment or condition label of this sample denotes: in vitro stimulation with specific CMV peptide epitopes to enrich CMV-specific T cells. The data were produced on an Illumina HiSeq 1500. Through fastp at Q25 and MiXCR, TCRdb rebuilt clones from the public reads, retaining in-frame beta chains. Here each entry gathers all rows of one CDR3 protein and keeps the most common genes and DNA. This sample lists about 920,000 distinct CDR3 sequences; around 30% were detected once. The top ten clones comprise about 14% of the sample. Their target antigens are unknown. The specimen comprised cultured CD8+ T cells from PBMCs, sampled from culture after CMV antigen stimulation. The receptors stem from a human donor in good health (CMV status not recorded). Some clones in this sample may be carry-over from other donors' samples.

There are many counts of this clonotype. V usage is TRBV7-2 and J usage is TRBJ1-6, with D hard to call. This CDR3 spans 12 amino acids. V lost 5 bases to trimming and J lost 9 bases, with 8 bases between them. Germline CDR1 is SGHTA and CDR2 is FQGNSA. This chain's CDR3 is CASSKQISPLHF. In nucleotides, the CDR3 is TGTGCCAGCAGCAAACAGATTTCACCCCTCCACTTT.

The rearrangement joins TRBV6-1 to TRBJ1-1; 10 nucleotides agree with TRBD1. The ends lost 7 bases at V and 3 bases at J; junction bases unmatched: 11. This CDR3 is built from 16 residues. Germline assignment: CDR1 MNHNS and CDR2 SASEGT. The CDR3 region is CASKLRQGAGYTEAFF. CDR3 sequence (DNA): TGTGCCAGCAAACTAAGACAGGGGGCAGGATACACTGAAGCTTTCTTT.

This clonotype appeared a few times. This chain joins TRBV12-3 or TRBV12-4 and TRBJ1-1; perhaps TRBD1 as D (5 bases). There are 13 residues in the CDR3. V lost 7 bases, J lost 3 bases, and 12 bases lay in between. CDR3 nucleotide sequence: TGTGCCAGCACCCCCCCAGGGCACACTGAAGCTTTCTTT. Translation: CASTPPGHTEAFF.

This clonotype was recorded many times. V gene TRBV7-9 combines with J gene TRBJ2-1, with a weak D call TRBD2 (5 bases). Trimming pared 5 bases from V and 2 bases from J, leaving 13 bases between. The CDR3 is made up of 15 amino acids. The germline V gene encodes CDR1 SEHNR and CDR2 FQNEAQ (reference sequence). The CDR3: CASSPPDGAYNEQFF. CDR3 nucleotide sequence: TGTGCCAGCAGCCCCCCCGACGGGGCCTACAATGAGCAGTTCTTC.

Many counts were recorded for this clonotype. The chain carries TRBV6-5 and TRBJ1-2; 9 bases map to TRBD1. The germline gives CDR1 MNHEY, CDR2 SVGAGI. Trimming at V came to 2 bases and at J to 7 bases, leaving 5 bases not matched to a gene. CDR3 size: 14 residues. CDR3 coding DNA: TGTGCCAGCAGTTACCCGGGACAGGGAGTTGGCTACACCTTC. This codes for CASSYPGQGVGYTF.

This clonotype was recorded only once. V gene TRBV2 combines with J gene TRBJ1-6; maybe TRBD1 (5 bases). Trimming shortened V by 3 bases and J by 5 bases, and 8 bases separated the two germline ends. This CDR3 has 14 amino acids. Germline values: CDR1 SNHLY, CDR2 FYNNEI. The CDR3 reads CASSDAGNNSPLHF. The CDR3 nucleotides are TGTGCCAGCAGTGATGCAGGGAATAATTCACCCCTCCACTTT.

The table lists this clonotype with a few counts. Written as DNA, the CDR3 is TGTGCCAGCAGCTTAGCGCCAGTGGGGAGAGTTTCGGCCACTGAAGCTTTCTTT. It codes for CASSLAPVGRVSATEAFF. This sequence joins TRBV7-6 and TRBJ1-1; D unclear. Germline lookup yields CDR1 SGHVS and CDR2 FNYEAQ. The CDR3 has 18 residues. Between the trimmed V and J ends, which lost 0 bases and 4 bases, there was a span of 21 bases.

Worth noting for this clonotype: The junction does not match germline at one end; this may be a read error. V usage is TRBV27 and J usage is TRBJ2-5; 8 bases match TRBD2. Germline loops: CDR1 MNHEY, CDR2 SMNVEV (reference sequence). This CDR3 contains 15 residues. The CDR3 sequence: CVSSIFSGAKETQYF. The CDR3 DNA sequence: TGTGTCAGCAGCATCTTTAGCGGGGCAAAGGAGACCCAGTACTTC.

This clonotype was detected only a few times. V usage is TRBV6-5 and J usage is TRBJ1-2; D unresolved. The CDR3 runs to 17 residues. The germline V and J ends were trimmed by 0 bases and 3 bases, with 17 bases remaining between them. Germline V gene data show CDR1 as MNHEY and CDR2 as SVGAGI. The CDR3 is CASSYSFPVTPDYGYTF. The CDR3, as DNA: TGTGCCAGCAGTTACTCATTCCCGGTTACGCCTGACTATGGCTACACCTTC.

This clonotype came up many times. This CDR3 reads CASSPGAGDQVGNSYNEQFF. Here the CDR3 DNA reads TGTGCCAGCAGCCCAGGGGCGGGGGATCAGGTTGGGAACTCCTACAATGAGCAGTTCTTC. J is TRBJ2-1 and V is TRBV11-2; a weak D match, TRBD2 (7 bases). V was pared by 5 bases and J by 0 bases, with 26 bases between. This CDR3 has 20 residues. Germline-derived CDR1 and CDR2 are SGHAT and FQNNGV.

This clonotype showed up just a few times. One junction end does not reproduce the germline sequence, and a read error may be involved. V and J are TRBV9 and TRBJ2-5; TRBD1 matches 9 bases. This CDR3 comprises 14 residues. Germline CDR1 reads SGDLS; CDR2 reads YYNGEE. CDR3 sequence: CASSEGTGKETQYF. The CDR3 region has the DNA TGTGCCAGCAGCGAGGGGACAGGGAAAGAGACCCAGTACTTT.

The gene calls are TRBV7-9 and TRBJ2-1; 8 positions agree with TRBD2. Germline loops: CDR1 SEHNR, CDR2 FQNEAQ (reference sequence). Unmatched junction bases numbered 13, after V lost 5 bases and J lost 7 bases. The CDR3 covers 16 residues. The CDR3 nucleotides read TGTGCCAGCAGCCCCACGGGGGGGCTTTCTCTAAATGAGCAGTTCTTC. Its translation: CASSPTGGLSLNEQFF.

J is TRBJ2-6 and V is TRBV19; D is unclear. Germline loops: CDR1 LNHDA, CDR2 SQIVND (reference sequence). The CDR3 contains 18 residues. Trimming took off 5 bases at V and 1 base at J, with 18 bases between the two ends. CDR3 bases: TGTGCCAGTAGTTACTTTTGGGGTCCACCTTCTGGGGCCAACGTCCTGACTTTC. This translates into CASSYFWGPPSGANVLTF.

This rearrangement joins TRBV15 to TRBJ2-1; 7 nucleotides agree with TRBD1. Per germline, CDR1 LNHNV and CDR2 YYDKDF (reference sequence). V lost 4 bases, J lost 8 bases, and 2 bases stayed unmatched. The CDR3 has 12 residues. CDR3 DNA: TGTGCCACCAGCAACAGGGGCGATGAGCAGTTCTTC. This translates into CATSNRGDEQFF.

This chain links TRBV12-3 or TRBV12-4 with TRBJ2-1, with D maybe TRBD1 (6 bases). The CDR3 contains 15 residues. Trimming shortened V by 3 bases and J by 9 bases, and 18 bases separated the two germline ends. CDR3 nucleotides: TGTGCCAGCAGTTTTGGGACACCCCGAGCGATTGAGCAGTTCTTC. Protein product: CASSFGTPRAIEQFF.

This clonotype occurred a few times. This rearrangement joins TRBV4-3 to TRBJ2-1; no firm D call. The V end was cut by 4 bases, the J end by 8 bases, with 12 bases between. This CDR3 has 13 residues. In germline, CDR1 is LGHNA, CDR2 YSLEER. For the CDR3, the DNA is TGCGCCAGCAGCCGAGGATGGGGTGATGAGCAGTTCTTC. As protein: CASSRGWGDEQFF.

The rearrangement joins TRBV13 to TRBJ2-1, with D possibly being TRBD2 (5 bases). Trimming left V 3 bases short and J 9 bases short, with 15 bases between. In germline, CDR1 is PRHDT, CDR2 FYEKMQ (reference sequence). The CDR3 is made up of 14 amino acids. The CDR3, as DNA: TGTGCCAGCAGCTTGAGGATCCGGGGTAGTGAGCAGTTCTTC. It encodes CASSLRIRGSEQFF.

This chain connects TRBV7-9 to TRBJ2-1; no clear D. The CDR3 consists of 14 residues. The V end lost 4 bases, the J end lost 10 bases, and 17 bases lay between the germline ends. The germline V gene has CDR1 SEHNR and CDR2 FQNEAQ (reference sequence). CDR3 protein: CASSWAVPVGEQFF. The CDR3 DNA reads as TGTGCCAGCAGCTGGGCAGTCCCCGTCGGCGAGCAGTTCTTC. Full variable domain (remainder filled in from reference TRBV7-9 and TRBJ2-1): DTGVSQNPRHKITKRGQNVTFRCDPISEHNRLYWYRQTLGQGPEFLTYFQNEAQLEKSRLLSDRFSAERPKGSFSTLEIQRTEQGDSAMYLCASSWAVPVGEQFFGPGTRLTVL.

Ten or more counts support this clonotype. V and J are TRBV7-6 and TRBJ2-1; 10 bases are a match to TRBD2. The CDR3 loop spans 15 amino acids. The germline gives CDR1 SGHVS, CDR2 FNYEAQ. The trim removed 2 bases at V and 10 bases at J, leaving 8 bases unmatched. CDR3 region: CASSLFQRGGEEQFF. In DNA form, the CDR3 reads TGTGCCAGCAGCTTATTCCAGCGGGGGGGCGAAGAGCAGTTCTTC.

In its sample, this clonotype was seen many times. The chain has TRBV7-6 and TRBJ2-3; D call uncertain. V was pared by 2 bases and J by 5 bases, with 5 bases between. Germline CDR1 SGHVS, CDR2 FNYEAQ. CDR3 size: 12 residues. The CDR3 here is CASSLSEDTQYF. CDR3 DNA: TGTGCCAGCAGCTTATCAGAAGATACGCAGTATTTT.

The chain recombines TRBV4-2 with TRBJ1-2; 8 bases align to TRBD1. There are 15 residues in the CDR3. The germline CDR1 and CDR2 sequences are LGHNA and YNFKEQ. V lost 0 bases to trimming and J lost 8 bases; unmatched junction nucleotides: 8. CDR3 region: CASSQDFQGALGYTF. CDR3 DNA: TGTGCCAGCAGCCAAGATTTCCAGGGGGCCCTCGGCTACACCTTC.

V gene TRBV6-2 or TRBV6-3 combines with J gene TRBJ1-2, with D unresolved. Trimming cost V 6 bases and J 4 bases, with 15 bases left between them. This CDR3 contains 14 residues. Germline CDR1 reads MNHEY; CDR2 reads SVGEGT. The CDR3 nucleotides read TGTGCCAGCAGCCCGCGGGCGATAGTCTATGGCTACACCTTC. Encoded protein: CASSPRAIVYGYTF.

The J gene is TRBJ1-4, the V gene TRBV10-3; D uncertain. CDR1 is ENHRY, CDR2 SYGVKD, per germline. Trimming took off 3 bases at V and 6 bases at J, with 5 bases between the two ends. The CDR3 has 12 amino acids. The CDR3 sequence is CAISEEDEKLFF. CDR3 DNA: TGTGCCATCAGTGAAGAGGATGAAAAACTGTTTTTT.

The chain's CDR3 is CASSLSGWGTYNYGYTF. For the CDR3, the DNA is TGTGCCAGCAGTTTATCGGGGTGGGGTACCTACAACTATGGCTACACCTTC. This chain uses TRBV27 with TRBJ1-2; D is unresolved. V lost 0 bases and J 2 bases, leaving 16 bases between the germline ends. This CDR3 has 17 residues. Germline V CDR1 and CDR2: MNHEY, SMNVEV (reference sequence).

This chain's CDR3 is CASSEEQVGGYEQFF. CDR3 DNA sequence: TGTGCCAGCAGTGAAGAACAGGTGGGTGGTTATGAGCAGTTCTTC. The rearrangement links TRBV6-1 to TRBJ2-1; D perhaps matches TRBD1 (5 bases). The V and J ends lost 1 base and 8 bases respectively, with 15 bases between them. CDR3 size: 15 residues. Germline V gene lookup returns CDR1 MNHNS and CDR2 SASEGT.

The rearrangement joins TRBV6-8 to TRBJ2-1; no clear D gene. V was clipped by 2 bases and J by 9 bases, with 11 bases between them. Looked up from germline, CDR1 is MNHGY and CDR2 is SAAAGT. The CDR3 is 13 amino acids. CDR3 nucleotides: TGTGCCAGCAGTTACCACAGCTCTGGTGAGCAGTTCTTC. As protein: CASSYHSSGEQFF.

The chain has TRBV10-3 and TRBJ1-3; TRBD1 matches 8 bases. Germline V gives CDR1 ENHRY, CDR2 SYGVKD. The CDR3 spans 16 residues. V trimming: 9 bases; J trimming: 4 bases; junction bases outside the gene matches: 14. The CDR3 is CAILKRTGQSGNTIYF. The CDR3 DNA reads TGTGCCATTCTAAAGAGGACAGGGCAATCGGGAAACACCATATATTTT.

CDR3 sequence: CASSEPVGATDTQYF. CDR3 nucleotide sequence: TGTGCCAGTTCTGAACCCGTCGGTGCCACAGATACGCAGTATTTT. The chain recombines TRBV19 with TRBJ2-3; D gene uncertain. The CDR3 spans 15 residues. CDR1 is LNHDA and CDR2 is SQIVND in the germline V gene (reference sequence). V lost 8 bases, J lost 2 bases, and 17 bases lay in between.

The V and J genes are TRBV4-2 and TRBJ2-5; 10 nucleotides agree with TRBD2. Trimming took 4 bases from V and 1 from J; bases not matched to a gene: 3. Looked up from germline, CDR1 is LGHNA and CDR2 is YNFKEQ. The CDR3 spans 15 residues. The DNA of the CDR3 is TGTGCCAGCAGCCGAAGCGGGGGGGTCCAAGAGACCCAGTACTTC. Translated, it gives CASSRSGGVQETQYF.

This clonotype was counted between two and nine times. The V call is TRBV6-2 or TRBV6-3, the J call TRBJ2-2; D assignment may be TRBD1 or TRBD2 (5 bases each). The CDR3 spans 15 residues. In germline, CDR1 is MNHEY, CDR2 SVGEGT. The germline V and J ends were trimmed by 5 bases and 6 bases, with 16 bases remaining between them. The CDR3 protein is CASSTGQGLPGELFF. The CDR3 region has the DNA TGTGCCAGCAGTACGGGGCAGGGTCTTCCCGGGGAGCTGTTTTTT.